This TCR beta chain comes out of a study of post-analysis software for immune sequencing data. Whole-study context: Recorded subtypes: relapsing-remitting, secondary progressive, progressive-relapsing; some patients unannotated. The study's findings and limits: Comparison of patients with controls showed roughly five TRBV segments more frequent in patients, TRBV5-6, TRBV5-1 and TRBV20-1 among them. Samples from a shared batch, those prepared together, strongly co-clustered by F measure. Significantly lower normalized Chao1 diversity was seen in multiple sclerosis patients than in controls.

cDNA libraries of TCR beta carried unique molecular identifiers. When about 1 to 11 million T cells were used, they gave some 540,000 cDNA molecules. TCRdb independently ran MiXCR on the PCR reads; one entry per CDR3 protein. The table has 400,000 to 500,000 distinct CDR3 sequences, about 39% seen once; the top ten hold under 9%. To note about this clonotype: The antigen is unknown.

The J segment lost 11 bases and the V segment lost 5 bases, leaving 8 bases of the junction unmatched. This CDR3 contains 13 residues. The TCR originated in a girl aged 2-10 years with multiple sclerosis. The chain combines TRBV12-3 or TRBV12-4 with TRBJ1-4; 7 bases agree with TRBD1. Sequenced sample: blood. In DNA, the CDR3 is TGTGCCAGCAGTCCCCGACAGGGCAGGAAACTGTTTTTT. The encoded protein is CASSPRQGRKLFF.